The 10 T cell receptor beta chains reported below all come from one sample, sequenced in a study of blood T cell repertoires in COVID-19. Some clones are missing from TCRdb's copy, which holds only in-frame ones; the method was immunoSEQ multiplex PCR. The data contain under 130,000 clones, over 75% of them singletons. Sequenced sample: peripheral blood. The receptor source for this set is a man in his fifties or sixties with acute or convalescent COVID-19.

This chain links TRBV15 with TRBJ2-6; D gene uncertain. The CDR3 totals 15 residues. V lost 1 base to trimming and J lost 0 bases, with 4 bases between them. Germline V gene data show CDR1 as LNHNV and CDR2 as YYDKDF (reference sequence). Here the CDR3 reads CATSRVSSGANVLTF. The CDR3 DNA follows: TGTGCCACCAGCAGAGTTAGCTCTGGGGCCAACGTCCTGACTTTC.

The rearrangement links TRBV7-9 to TRBJ1-2; 7 nucleotides agree with TRBD1. The CDR3 length is 15 residues. CDR1 is SEHNR and CDR2 is FQNEAQ in the germline V gene (reference sequence). The ends lost 4 bases at V and 3 bases at J; junction bases unmatched: 8. CDR3 loop: CASSYRDRMDYGYTF. Written as DNA, the CDR3 is TGTGCCAGCAGCTACCGGGACAGAATGGACTATGGCTACACCTTC.

This chain joins TRBV6-2 or TRBV6-3 and TRBJ1-5, with D possibly matching TRBD1 (5 bases). Germline-derived CDR1 and CDR2 are MNHEY and SVGEGT. The germline V and J ends were trimmed by 2 bases and 2 bases, with 7 bases remaining between them. CDR3 length equals 14 residues. The CDR3 nucleotides are TGTGCCAGCAGTTACGGGGCAGGCAATCAGCCCCAGCATTTT. Amino acid sequence: CASSYGAGNQPQHF.

This CDR3 reads CASSQRFGTGAYEQYF. For the CDR3, the DNA is TGTGCCAGCAGCCAACGGTTCGGGACAGGGGCCTACGAGCAGTACTTC. This chain connects TRBV3-1 (or the pseudogene TRBV3-2) to TRBJ2-7; 10 bases match TRBD1. The CDR3 has 16 amino acids. CDR1 is LGHDT and CDR2 is YNNKEL in the germline V gene (reference sequence). V dropped 2 bases and J dropped 2; count of bases not matched to a gene: 6.

V gene TRBV5-1 combines with J gene TRBJ1-5; D is possibly TRBD1 (6 bases). The CDR3 is 14 amino acids. Germline V gene lookup returns CDR1 SGHRS and CDR2 YFSETQ. V was clipped by 4 bases and J by 9 bases, with 17 bases between them. The CDR3 DNA is TGCGCCAGCAGCCCGGGACATTACCCTGGGCCCCAGCATTTT. It yields the protein CASSPGHYPGPQHF.

The chain has TRBV28 and TRBJ1-5; D remains ambiguous. Trimming took off 7 bases at V and 4 bases at J, with 8 bases between the two ends. This CDR3 contains 12 residues. Germline V gives CDR1 MDHEN, CDR2 SYDVKM. The CDR3 loop is CASNPVNQPQHF. CDR3 coding DNA: TGTGCCAGCAACCCGGTTAATCAGCCCCAGCATTTT.

V is TRBV7-2 and J is TRBJ1-1, with 8 bases matching TRBD1. This CDR3 spans 14 amino acids. V dropped 5 bases and J dropped 6; count of bases not matched to a gene: 8. Germline CDR1 and CDR2: SGHTA and FQGNSA. CDR3 DNA: TGTGCCAGCAGCGCGAGACAGGGGAAGGCTGAAGCTTTCTTT. This sequence encodes CASSARQGKAEAFF.

This clone was counted a single time. The J gene is TRBJ2-3, the V gene TRBV10-3, with 8 bases aligning to TRBD2. Germline CDR1 reads ENHRY; CDR2 reads SYGVKD. This CDR3 spans 14 amino acids. J was trimmed by 4 bases and V by 6 bases; bases with no gene match: 6. The CDR3 loop is CAIRERESSDTQYF. The DNA for the CDR3 is TGTGCCATCAGAGAGCGGGAGTCTTCAGATACGCAGTATTTT.

The chain is built from TRBV18 and TRBJ1-2; 9 positions match TRBD1. CDR1 and CDR2 from the germline V gene are KGHSH and LQKENI. V was clipped by 3 bases and J by 4 bases; unmatched bases: 0. The CDR3 extends over 13 amino acids. The CDR3, as DNA: TGTGCCAGCTCACCGGGACAGGGCTATGGCTACACCTTC. It yields the protein CASSPGQGYGYTF.

This clone was detected only a few times. The rearrangement uses TRBV11-1 and TRBJ1-1; D is unresolved. The germline V and J ends were trimmed by 4 bases and 1 base, with 4 bases remaining between them. This CDR3 is 12 amino acids long. The V gene's germline CDR1 is SGHAT and CDR2 FQDESV (reference sequence). The CDR3, as DNA: TGTGCCAGCAGCTACAGGAACACTGAAGCTTTCTTT. Residues: CASSYRNTEAFF.